This is a list of T cell receptor beta chains from one sample in a study of cytomegalovirus exposure and HLA in healthy donors. Only in-frame clones appear in the TCRdb table, and some are missing; sequencing was by immunoSEQ multiplex PCR. The sample has about 150,000 clones, about 68% seen once. Sample: PBMCs. These receptors all stem from a man younger than 40 in good health and CMV-seronegative. Both conserved end residues are part of each CDR3. The order of the fields is V gene, J gene, clone size, D gene, CDR3 protein, CDR3 DNA. The D gene is left open where the match is weak. The size field is filled for only some rows; it gives once, few, many or a size class.

>TRBV28|TRBJ2-7|few|TRBD1
CASSGTGGSYEQYF
TGTGCCAGCAGTGGGACAGGGGGTTCCTACGAGCAGTACTTC
>TRBV28|TRBJ2-7|once|TRBD1
CASSFDRGLYEQYF
TGTGCCAGCAGTTTCGACAGGGGGCTCTACGAGCAGTACTTC
>TRBV6-5|TRBJ2-6|.|.
CASSYSSGTGANVLTF
TGTGCCAGCAGTTACTCTTCGGGAACTGGGGCCAACGTCCTGACTTTC
>TRBV7-9|TRBJ1-5|.|.
CASSLDRDYQPQHF
TGTGCCAGCAGCTTAGATCGGGATTATCAGCCCCAGCATTTT
>TRBV2|TRBJ1-3|.|.
CASSLGDYEDF
TGTGCCAGCAGCTTGGGGGACTATGAGGATTTT
>TRBV19|TRBJ1-1|.|TRBD1
CASTLGQGNTEAFF
TGTGCCAGTACCCTGGGACAGGGGAACACTGAAGCTTTCTTT
>TRBV5-1|TRBJ2-1|.|TRBD2
CASTETRGGGTNNEQFF
TGCGCCAGCACCGAGACGAGGGGCGGGGGGACTAACAATGAGCAGTTCTTC
>TRBV6-1|TRBJ1-1|.|.
CASSEANTEAFF
TGTGCCAGCAGTGAGGCGAACACTGAAGCTTTCTTT
>TRBV5-6|TRBJ2-1|few|.
CASSLFREAYNEQFF
TGTGCCAGCAGCTTATTCAGGGAAGCCTACAATGAGCAGTTCTTC
>TRBV9|TRBJ1-4|.|TRBD1
CASSAQGTPNEKLFF
TGTGCCAGCAGCGCACAGGGGACACCAAATGAAAAACTGTTTTTT
>TRBV7-8|TRBJ2-7|.|TRBD1
CASSLARDRAYEQYF
TGTGCCAGCAGCTTAGCCCGGGACAGGGCCTACGAGCAGTACTTC
>TRBV30|TRBJ2-5|.|TRBD1
CAWSATGGGRETQYF
TGTGCCTGGAGTGCTACAGGGGGTGGTCGAGAGACCCAGTACTTC
>TRBV6-1|TRBJ2-7|.|.
CASSGGYEQYF
TGTGCCAGCAGTGGCGGATACGAGCAGTACTTC
>TRBV6-1|TRBJ2-3|.|.
CASSAGMGTDTQYF
TGTGCCAGCAGTGCGGGGATGGGGACAGATACGCAGTATTTT
>TRBV6-1|TRBJ1-1|.|.
CASVLEAGATEAFF
TGTGCCAGTGTACTTGAGGCAGGGGCCACTGAAGCTTTCTTT
>TRBV28|TRBJ1-5|.|.
CASNQLRESSNQPQHF
TGTGCCAGCAACCAGCTCAGGGAAAGTAGCAATCAGCCCCAGCATTTT
>TRBV5-6|TRBJ1-1|.|.
CASSLQSMNTEAFF
TGTGCCAGTAGCTTGCAGTCCATGAACACTGAAGCTTTCTTT
>TRBV6-4|TRBJ2-1|.|.
CASSDESGSYNEQFF
TGTGCCAGCAGTGACGAAAGCGGTTCCTACAATGAGCAGTTCTTC
>TRBV28|TRBJ1-2|.|.
CASSSALRGYGYTF
TGTGCCAGCAGTTCGGCCCTAAGGGGCTATGGCTACACCTTC
>TRBV5-4|TRBJ2-2|few|TRBD1
CASSHNYRGYWSGELFF
TGTGCCAGCAGCCATAATTACAGGGGGTATTGGAGCGGGGAGCTGTTTTTT
>TRBV6-1|TRBJ1-3|.|TRBD1
CASRGQGVSGNTIYF
TGTGCCAGCAGAGGACAGGGAGTGTCTGGAAACACCATATATTTT
>TRBV15|TRBJ1-5|.|.
CATSRGGAGQPQHF
TGTGCCACCAGCAGAGGGGGCGCAGGTCAGCCCCAGCATTTT
>TRBV6-1|TRBJ1-1|.|.
CASSEIRVIPNTEAFF
TGTGCCAGCAGTGAAATAAGAGTGATACCGAACACTGAAGCTTTCTTT
>TRBV7-9|TRBJ1-1|few|TRBD1
CASSFGQGWTFF
TGTGCCAGCAGCTTTGGACAGGGTTGGACTTTCTTT
>TRBV30|TRBJ2-1|.|.
CAWREAVSYNEQFF
TGTGCCTGGAGAGAAGCGGTCTCCTACAATGAGCAGTTCTTC
>TRBV28|TRBJ2-5|.|.
CVSSLNSPHEDKETQYF
TGTGTCAGCAGTCTTAACTCCCCTCACGAGGATAAAGAGACCCAGTACTTC
>TRBV7-9|TRBJ2-1|.|TRBD2
CASRLSGEPTSYNEQFF
TGTGCCAGCAGATTAAGCGGGGAGCCAACCTCCTACAATGAGCAGTTCTTC
>TRBV7-9|TRBJ1-2|.|.
CASSLLPGSGGYTF
TGTGCCAGCAGCTTACTTCCAGGGTCAGGCGGCTACACCTTC